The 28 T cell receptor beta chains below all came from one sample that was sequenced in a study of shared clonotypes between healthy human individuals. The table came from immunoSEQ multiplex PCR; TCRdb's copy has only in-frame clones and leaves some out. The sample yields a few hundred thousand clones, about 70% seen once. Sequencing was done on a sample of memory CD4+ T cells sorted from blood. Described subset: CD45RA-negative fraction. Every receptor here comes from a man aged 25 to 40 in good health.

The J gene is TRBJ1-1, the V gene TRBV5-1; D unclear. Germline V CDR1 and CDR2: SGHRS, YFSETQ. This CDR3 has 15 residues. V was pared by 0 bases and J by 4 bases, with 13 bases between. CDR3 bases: TGCGCCAGCAGCTTGGACCCAGGAAGGAGCACTGAAGCTTTCTTT. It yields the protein CASSLDPGRSTEAFF. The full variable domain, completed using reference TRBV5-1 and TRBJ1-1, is KAGVTQTPRYLIKTRGQQVTLSCSPISGHRSVSWYQQTPGQGLQFLFEYFSETQRNKGNFPGRFSGRQFSNSRSEMNVSTLELGDSALYLCASSLDPGRSTEAFFGQGTRLTVV.

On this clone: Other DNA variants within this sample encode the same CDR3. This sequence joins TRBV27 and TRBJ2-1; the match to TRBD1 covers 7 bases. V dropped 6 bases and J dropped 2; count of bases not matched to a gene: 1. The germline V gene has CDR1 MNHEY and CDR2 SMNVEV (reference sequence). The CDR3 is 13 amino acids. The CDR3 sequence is CASSGTAYNEQFF. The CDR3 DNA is TGTGCCAGCAGCGGGACAGCCTACAATGAGCAGTTCTTC.

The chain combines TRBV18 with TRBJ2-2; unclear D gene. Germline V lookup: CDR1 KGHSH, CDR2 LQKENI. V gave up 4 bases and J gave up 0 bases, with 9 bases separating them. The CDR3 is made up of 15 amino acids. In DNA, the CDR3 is TGTGCCAGCTCACAGGTTGTAGCGAACACCGGGGAGCTGTTTTTT. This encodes CASSQVVANTGELFF.

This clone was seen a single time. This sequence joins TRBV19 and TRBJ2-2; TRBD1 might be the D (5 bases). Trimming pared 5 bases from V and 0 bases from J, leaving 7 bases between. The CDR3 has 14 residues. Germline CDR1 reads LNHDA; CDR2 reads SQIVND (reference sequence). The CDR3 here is CASSARANTGELFF. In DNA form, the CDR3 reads TGTGCCAGTAGTGCCAGGGCGAACACCGGGGAGCTGTTTTTT.

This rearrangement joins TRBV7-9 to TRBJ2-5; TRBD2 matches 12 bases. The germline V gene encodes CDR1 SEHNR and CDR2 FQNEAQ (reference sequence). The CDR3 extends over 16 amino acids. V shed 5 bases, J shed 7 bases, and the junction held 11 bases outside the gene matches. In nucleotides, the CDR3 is TGTGCCAGCAGCCCCGTTGGACTAGCGGGGAGGGGGACCCAGTACTTC. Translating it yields CASSPVGLAGRGTQYF. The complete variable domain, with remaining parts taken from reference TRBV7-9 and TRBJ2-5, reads DTGVSQNPRHKITKRGQNVTFRCDPISEHNRLYWYRQTLGQGPEFLTYFQNEAQLEKSRLLSDRFSAERPKGSFSTLEIQRTEQGDSAMYLCASSPVGLAGRGTQYFGPGTRLLVL.

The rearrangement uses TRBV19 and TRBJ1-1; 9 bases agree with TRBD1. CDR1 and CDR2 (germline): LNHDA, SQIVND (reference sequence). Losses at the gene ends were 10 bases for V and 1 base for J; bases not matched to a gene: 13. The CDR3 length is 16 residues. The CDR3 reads CATRKVGGQGNTEAFF. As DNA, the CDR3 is TGTGCCACCCGAAAAGTCGGGGGACAGGGGAACACTGAAGCTTTCTTT. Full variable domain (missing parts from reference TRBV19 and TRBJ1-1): DGGITQSPKYLFRKEGQNVTLSCEQNLNHDAMYWYRQDPGQGLRLIYYSQIVNDFQKGDIAEGYSVSREKKESFPLTVTSAQKNPTAFYLCATRKVGGQGNTEAFFGQGTRLTVV.

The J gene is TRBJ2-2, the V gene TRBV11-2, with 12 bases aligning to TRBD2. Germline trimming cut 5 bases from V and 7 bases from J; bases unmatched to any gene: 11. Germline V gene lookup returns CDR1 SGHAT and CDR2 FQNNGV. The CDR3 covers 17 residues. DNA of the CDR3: TGTGCCAGCAGCGTACGACTAGCGGGAGCTCTGGGCGGGGAGCTGTTTTTT. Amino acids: CASSVRLAGALGGELFF.

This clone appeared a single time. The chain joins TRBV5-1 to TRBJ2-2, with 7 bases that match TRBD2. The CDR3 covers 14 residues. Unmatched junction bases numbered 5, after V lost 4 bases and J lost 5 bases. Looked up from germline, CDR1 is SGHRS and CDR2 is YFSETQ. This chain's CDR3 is CASSPGTITGELFF. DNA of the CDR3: TGCGCCAGCAGCCCCGGGACTATTACCGGGGAGCTGTTTTTT.

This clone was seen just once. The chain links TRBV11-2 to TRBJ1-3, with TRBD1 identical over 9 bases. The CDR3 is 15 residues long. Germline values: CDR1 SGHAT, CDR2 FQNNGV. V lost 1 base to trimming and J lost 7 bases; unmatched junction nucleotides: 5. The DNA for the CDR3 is TGTGCCAGCAGCTTAGTTACAGGGGGCGTGAACACCATATATTTT. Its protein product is CASSLVTGGVNTIYF. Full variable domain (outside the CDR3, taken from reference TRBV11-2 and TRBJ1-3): EAGVAQSPRYKIIEKRQSVAFWCNPISGHATLYWYQQILGQGPKLLIQFQNNGVVDDSQLPKDRFSAERLKGVDSTLKIQPAKLEDSAVYLCASSLVTGGVNTIYFGEGSWLTVV.

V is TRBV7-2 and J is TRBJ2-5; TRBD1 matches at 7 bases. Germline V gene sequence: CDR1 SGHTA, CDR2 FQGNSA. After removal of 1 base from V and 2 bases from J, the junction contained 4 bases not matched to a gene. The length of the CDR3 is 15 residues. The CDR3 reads CASSLVGQAQETQYF. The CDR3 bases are TGTGCCAGCAGCTTAGTAGGACAGGCACAAGAGACCCAGTACTTC.

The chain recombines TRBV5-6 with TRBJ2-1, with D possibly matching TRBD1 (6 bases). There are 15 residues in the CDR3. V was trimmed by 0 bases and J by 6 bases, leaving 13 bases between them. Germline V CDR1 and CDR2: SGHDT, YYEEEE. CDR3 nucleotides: TGTGCCAGCAGCTTGGTGGGCCAGGACAGCAATGAGCAGTTCTTC. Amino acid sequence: CASSLVGQDSNEQFF.

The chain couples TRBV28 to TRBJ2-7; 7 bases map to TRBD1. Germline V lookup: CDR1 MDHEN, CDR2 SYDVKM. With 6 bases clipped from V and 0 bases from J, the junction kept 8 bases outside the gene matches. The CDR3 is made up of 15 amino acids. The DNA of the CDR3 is TGTGCCAGCAGAGCGACAGGGCTCCGCTCCTACGAGCAGTACTTC. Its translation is CASRATGLRSYEQYF.

The CDR3 is CASSQQDRISYEQYF. The DNA of the CDR3 is TGTGCCAGCAGCCAACAGGACAGAATTAGCTACGAGCAGTACTTC. This sequence joins TRBV16 and TRBJ2-7; D is possibly TRBD1 (6 bases). CDR3 length: 15 amino acids. CDR1 is KGHSY and CDR2 is FQNENV in the germline V gene. V lost 2 bases and J 3 bases, leaving 14 bases between the germline ends.

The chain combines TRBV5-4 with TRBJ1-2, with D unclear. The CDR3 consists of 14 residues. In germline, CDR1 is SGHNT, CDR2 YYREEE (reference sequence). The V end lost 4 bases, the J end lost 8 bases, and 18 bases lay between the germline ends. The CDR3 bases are TGTGCCAGCAGCGCGCGATCGAGCGGCGGCGGCTACACCTTC. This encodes CASSARSSGGGYTF.

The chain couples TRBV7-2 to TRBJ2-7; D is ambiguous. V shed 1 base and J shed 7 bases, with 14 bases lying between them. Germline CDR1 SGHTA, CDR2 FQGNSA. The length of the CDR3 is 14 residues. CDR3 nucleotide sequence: TGTGCCAGCAGCTTAGGACGAGCCTCTATAGAGCAGTACTTC. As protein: CASSLGRASIEQYF.

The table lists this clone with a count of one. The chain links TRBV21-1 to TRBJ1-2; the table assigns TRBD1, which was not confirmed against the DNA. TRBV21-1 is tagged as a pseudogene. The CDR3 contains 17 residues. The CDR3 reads CASSKVYRVGNIYGYTF. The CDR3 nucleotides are TGTGCCAGCAGCAAAGTTTACAGGGTGGGCAATATCTATGGCTACACCTTC.

This CDR3 is CASSPRGVTGELFF. CDR3 DNA: TGCGCCAGCAGCCCCAGGGGTGTCACCGGGGAGCTGTTTTTT. The chain recombines TRBV5-1 with TRBJ2-2, with a tentative D call TRBD1 (6 bases). This CDR3 spans 14 amino acids. Germline V lookup: CDR1 SGHRS, CDR2 YFSETQ. The V end lost 4 bases, the J end lost 4 bases, and 11 bases lay between the germline ends.

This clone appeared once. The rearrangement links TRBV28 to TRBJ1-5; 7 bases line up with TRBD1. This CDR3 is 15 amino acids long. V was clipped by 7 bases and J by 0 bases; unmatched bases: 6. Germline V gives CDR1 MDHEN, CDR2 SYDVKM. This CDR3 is CASKTGQVSNQPQHF. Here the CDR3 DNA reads TGTGCCAGCAAGACTGGACAGGTTAGCAATCAGCCCCAGCATTTT.

CDR3 residues: CASTGWGGSTEAFF. The CDR3 DNA reads TGTGCCAGCACCGGCTGGGGGGGTAGCACTGAAGCTTTCTTT. This chain uses TRBV6-5 with TRBJ1-1; weak D call: TRBD1 (5 bases). Germline V gene sequence: CDR1 MNHEY, CDR2 SVGAGI. The CDR3 has 14 amino acids. V lost 7 bases, J lost 4 bases, and 16 bases lay in between.

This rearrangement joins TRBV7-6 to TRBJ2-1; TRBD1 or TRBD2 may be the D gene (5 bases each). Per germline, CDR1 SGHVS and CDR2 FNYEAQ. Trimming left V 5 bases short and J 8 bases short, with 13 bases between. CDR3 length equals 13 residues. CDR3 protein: CASSRDPRDEQFF. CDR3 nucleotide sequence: TGTGCCAGCAGCCGGGACCCTAGGGATGAGCAGTTCTTC.

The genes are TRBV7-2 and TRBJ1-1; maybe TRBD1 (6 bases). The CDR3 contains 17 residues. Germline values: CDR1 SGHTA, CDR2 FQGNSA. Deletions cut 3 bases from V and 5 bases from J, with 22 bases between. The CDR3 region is CASSFPRGARGKTEAFF. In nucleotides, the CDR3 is TGTGCCAGCAGCTTTCCGAGGGGGGCAAGAGGAAAAACTGAAGCTTTCTTT. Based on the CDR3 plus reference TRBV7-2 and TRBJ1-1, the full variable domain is GAGVSQSPSNKVTEKGKDVELRCDPISGHTALYWYRQSLGQGLEFLIYFQGNSAPDKSGLPSDRFSAERTGGSVSTLTIQRTQQEDSAVYLCASSFPRGARGKTEAFFGQGTRLTVV.

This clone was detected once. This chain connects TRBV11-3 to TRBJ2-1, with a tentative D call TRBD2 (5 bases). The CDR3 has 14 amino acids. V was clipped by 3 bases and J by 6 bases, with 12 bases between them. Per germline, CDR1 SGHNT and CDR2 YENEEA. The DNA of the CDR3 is TGTGCCAGCAGCTTTGGTCTTGGGAGCAATGAGCAGTTCTTC. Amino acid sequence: CASSFGLGSNEQFF.

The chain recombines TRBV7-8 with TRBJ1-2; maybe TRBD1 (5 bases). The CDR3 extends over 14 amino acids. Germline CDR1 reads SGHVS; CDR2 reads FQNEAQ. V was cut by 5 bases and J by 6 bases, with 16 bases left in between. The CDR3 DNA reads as TGTGCCAGCAGCAAACAGGAAGCCTTGGATGGCTACACCTTC. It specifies CASSKQEALDGYTF.

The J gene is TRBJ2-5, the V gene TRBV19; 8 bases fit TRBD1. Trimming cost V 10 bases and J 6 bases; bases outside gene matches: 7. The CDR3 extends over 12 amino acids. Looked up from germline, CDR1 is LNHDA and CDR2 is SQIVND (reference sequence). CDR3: CATQGAVKTQYF. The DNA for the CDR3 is TGTGCCACTCAGGGGGCGGTGAAGACCCAGTACTTC.

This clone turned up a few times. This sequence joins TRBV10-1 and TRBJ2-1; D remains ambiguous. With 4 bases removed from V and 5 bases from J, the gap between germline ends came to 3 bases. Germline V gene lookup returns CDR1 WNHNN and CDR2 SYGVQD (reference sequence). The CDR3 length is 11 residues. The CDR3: CASSGNNEQFF. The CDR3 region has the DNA TGCGCCAGCAGTGGGAACAATGAGCAGTTCTTC.

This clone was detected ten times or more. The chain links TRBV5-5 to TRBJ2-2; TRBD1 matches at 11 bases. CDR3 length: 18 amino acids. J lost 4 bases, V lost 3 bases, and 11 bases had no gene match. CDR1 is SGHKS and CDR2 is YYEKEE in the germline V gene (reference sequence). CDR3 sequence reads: CASSSGQGASVSTGELFF. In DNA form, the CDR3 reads TGTGCCAGCAGCTCCGGACAGGGGGCGAGCGTGAGCACCGGGGAGCTGTTTTTT.

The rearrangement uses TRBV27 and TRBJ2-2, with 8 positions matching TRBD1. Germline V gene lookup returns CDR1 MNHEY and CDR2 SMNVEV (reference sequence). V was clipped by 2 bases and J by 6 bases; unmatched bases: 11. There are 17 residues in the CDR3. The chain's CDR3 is CASSLQGAMNGPGELFF. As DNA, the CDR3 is TGTGCCAGCAGTTTACAGGGGGCGATGAATGGGCCCGGGGAGCTGTTTTTT.

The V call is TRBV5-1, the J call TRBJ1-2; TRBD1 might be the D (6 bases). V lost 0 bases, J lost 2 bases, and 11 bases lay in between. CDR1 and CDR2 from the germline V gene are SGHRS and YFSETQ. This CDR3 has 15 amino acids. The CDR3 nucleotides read TGCGCCAGCAGCTTGGGTGTGACAGGCAACTATGGCTACACCTTC. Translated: CASSLGVTGNYGYTF.